This TCR beta chain is from a study of shared clonotypes between healthy human individuals. Clones were sequenced by immunoSEQ multiplex PCR, and TCRdb holds only the in-frame ones, with some missing. The sample shows some 1,100,000 clones, approximately 78% of them seen only once. Overall study results and limits: Sequencing depth was a factor that was expected to affect clonotype sharing among donors.

Details on this clone: What it binds is not known.

The CDR3 runs 16 residues. Germline loops: CDR1 SGHTS, CDR2 YDEGEE. The V end was cut by 6 bases, the J end by 0 bases, with 19 bases between. Sequencing was done on a sample of memory CD4+ T cells from PBMCs. Subset reported: CD45RA-negative fraction. The chain employs TRBV5-8 and TRBJ2-7; D may be TRBD1 or TRBD2 (5 bases each). The receptor was derived from a man in his late teens or twenties in good health. Some clones in this sample may be carry-over from other donors' samples. CDR3 DNA: TGTGCCAGCATCAACCCCGGGACGGCAAGCTCCTACGAGCAGTACTTC. This sequence encodes CASINPGTASSYEQYF.